The 19 T cell receptor beta chains listed next were all sequenced from one sample in a study of T cells after posttransplantation cyclophosphamide. A marrow graft followed busulfan-fludarabine conditioning, with cyclophosphamide on days +3 and +4. The data were produced by immunoSEQ multiplex PCR, yet TCRdb's version contains in-frame clones alone and is incomplete. There are about 22,000 clones in the sample; roughly nine tenths occur only once, and 9.5% to 13% lies in the top ten. This sample comprised PBMCs, obtained after allogeneic stem cell transplant with posttransplant cyclophosphamide. The receptor set was obtained from a female patient between 30 and 45 years old who received an allogeneic stem cell transplant from an unrelated donor, was CMV-positive, and had no GVHD. Some T cells could come from the graft donor.

The chain carries TRBV4-3 and TRBJ1-5, with a weak D call TRBD1 (5 bases). This CDR3 region has 15 residues. Trimming took 0 bases from V and 2 from J, leaving 8 bases between them. Germline lookup yields CDR1 LGHNA and CDR2 YSLEER. CDR3 sequence: CASSQESRGNQPQHF. The DNA of the CDR3 is TGCGCCAGCAGCCAAGAAAGCAGGGGCAATCAGCCCCAGCATTTT.

This clone occurred once. The V gene is TRBV7-3, the J gene TRBJ2-6, with TRBD1 as a possible D gene (6 bases). CDR3 size: 17 residues. V lost 1 base to trimming and J lost 2 bases, with 12 bases between them. Germline V gene data show CDR1 as SGHTA and CDR2 as FQGTGA. The CDR3 loop reads CASSLNRVFPGANVLTF. CDR3 nucleotide sequence: TGTGCCAGCAGCTTAAACAGGGTTTTCCCTGGGGCCAACGTCCTGACTTTC.

The rearrangement joins TRBV5-1 to TRBJ1-2, with TRBD1 matching 7 bases. Germline CDR1 is SGHRS and CDR2 is YFSETQ. There are 14 residues in the CDR3. The J segment lost 8 bases and the V segment lost 0 bases, leaving 7 bases of the junction unmatched. The CDR3: CASSLDRGESGYTF. CDR3 nucleotides: TGCGCCAGCAGCTTGGACAGGGGAGAGAGCGGCTACACCTTC.

The chain couples TRBV15 to TRBJ2-2; no definite D call. This CDR3 region has 13 residues. V lost 4 bases, J lost 8 bases, and 11 bases lay in between. From germline, CDR1 is LNHNV and CDR2 YYDKDF (reference sequence). CDR3 loop: CATSTGPAGELFF. The DNA of the CDR3 is TGTGCCACCAGCACTGGGCCCGCTGGGGAGCTGTTTTTT.

J is TRBJ2-6 and V is TRBV4-3; 7 bases are shared with TRBD1. With V trimmed by 0 bases and J by 0 bases, 5 bases remained unmatched. CDR1 and CDR2 from the germline V gene are LGHNA and YSLEER. The CDR3 spans 18 residues. CDR3 amino acids: CASSQDWTGFSGANVLTF. The CDR3 bases are TGCGCCAGCAGCCAAGACTGGACAGGCTTCTCTGGGGCCAACGTCCTGACTTTC.

The rearrangement joins TRBV13 to TRBJ2-3, with 9 bases aligning to TRBD1. V lost 5 bases to trimming and J lost 3 bases; unmatched junction nucleotides: 6. The CDR3 has 15 residues. Germline CDR1 is PRHDT and CDR2 is FYEKMQ (reference sequence). CDR3: CASSPGTGFTDTQYF. CDR3 DNA sequence: TGTGCCAGCAGCCCCGGGACAGGGTTTACAGATACGCAGTATTTT.

J is TRBJ1-5 and V is TRBV28; D is perhaps TRBD1 (5 bases). Germline CDR1 reads MDHEN; CDR2 reads SYDVKM. Trimming took off 3 bases at V and 0 bases at J, with 9 bases between the two ends. The CDR3 length is 15 residues. The CDR3, as DNA: TGTGCCAGCAGTTTGGCGGGGCATAGCAATCAGCCCCAGCATTTT. Amino acids: CASSLAGHSNQPQHF. Full variable domain (outside the CDR3, taken from reference TRBV28 and TRBJ1-5): DVKVTQSSRYLVKRTGEKVFLECVQDMDHENMFWYRQDPGLGLRLIYFSYDVKMKEKGDIPEGYSVSREKKERFSLILESASTNQTSMYLCASSLAGHSNQPQHFGDGTRLSIL.

There are a few counts of this clone. The chain employs TRBV19 and TRBJ1-4; no reliable D call. Germline CDR1 is LNHDA and CDR2 is SQIVND (reference sequence). The CDR3 contains 16 residues. V gave up 3 bases and J gave up 0 bases, with 11 bases separating them. This CDR3 reads CASSIGRGSTNEKLFF. CDR3 sequence (DNA): TGTGCCAGTAGTATCGGGAGAGGGTCAACTAATGAAAAACTGTTTTTT.

The rearrangement uses TRBV7-8 and TRBJ2-2, with D uncertain. Germline CDR1 is SGHVS and CDR2 is FQNEAQ. Trimming removed 2 bases at V and 6 bases at J, with 4 bases between. The CDR3 covers 12 residues. The CDR3 reads CASSLRPGELFF. The CDR3 nucleotides read TGTGCCAGCAGCTTACGTCCCGGGGAGCTGTTTTTT.

The V and J genes are TRBV5-1 and TRBJ2-7, with 9 bases matching TRBD1. With 4 bases clipped from V and 2 bases from J, the junction kept 10 bases outside the gene matches. Germline V gene lookup returns CDR1 SGHRS and CDR2 YFSETQ. The CDR3 sequence is 16 residues long. In nucleotides, the CDR3 is TGCGCCAGCAGCCCTACTCCGGGACAGGGAACCTACGAGCAGTACTTC. It specifies CASSPTPGQGTYEQYF.

The rearrangement joins TRBV11-3 to TRBJ1-1, with D uncertain. Germline V gene sequence: CDR1 SGHNT, CDR2 YENEEA. Trimming pared 8 bases from V and 5 bases from J, leaving 12 bases between. The CDR3 spans 12 residues. The CDR3 is CASGRGMTEAFF. The CDR3 coding sequence is TGTGCCAGCGGACGAGGGATGACTGAAGCTTTCTTT.

J is TRBJ1-6 and V is TRBV14; D not resolved. The germline V gene has CDR1 SGHDN and CDR2 FVKESK. The V gene lost 1 base and the J gene lost 7 bases, with 11 bases spanning the gap. The CDR3 has 15 amino acids. The CDR3 DNA follows: TGTGCCAGCAGCCAAGGAACGGGCGGGAATTCACCCCTCCACTTT. Its protein is CASSQGTGGNSPLHF.

V is TRBV5-6 and J is TRBJ2-2; D may be TRBD2 (5 bases). V was pared by 2 bases and J by 6 bases, with 11 bases between. There are 14 residues in the CDR3. Germline V gene data show CDR1 as SGHDT and CDR2 as YYEEEE. The CDR3 loop is CASSFGAVAGELFF. CDR3 nucleotides: TGTGCCAGCAGCTTTGGAGCGGTGGCCGGGGAGCTGTTTTTT.

This clone occurred a few times. The chain uses TRBV10-3 and TRBJ1-3, with D maybe TRBD1 (5 bases). The CDR3 contains 12 residues. The V and J ends lost 2 bases and 15 bases respectively, with 14 bases between them. Germline CDR1 reads ENHRY; CDR2 reads SYGVKD. The CDR3 region is CAISEGGAWRYF. The CDR3 DNA follows: TGTGCCATCAGTGAGGGTGGGGCCTGGCGATATTTT.

This clone was recorded only once. As DNA, the CDR3 is TGTGCCAGCAGCCAAGACGCCCGACTAGATGAGCAGTACTTC. It translates to CASSQDARLDEQYF. The J gene is TRBJ2-7, the V gene TRBV4-2, with D perhaps TRBD2 (6 bases). Trimming cost V 0 bases and J 7 bases, with 13 bases left between them. The germline gives CDR1 LGHNA, CDR2 YNFKEQ. The CDR3 sequence is 14 residues long.

The chain uses TRBV2 and TRBJ2-1; 11 nucleotides match TRBD2. V was pared by 6 bases and J by 0 bases, with 4 bases of the junction left unmatched. Germline V CDR1 and CDR2: SNHLY, FYNNEI. CDR3 length: 16 residues. The CDR3 coding sequence is TGTGCCAGCAGACTAGCGGGGGCCGACTCCTACAATGAGCAGTTCTTC. Translating it yields CASRLAGADSYNEQFF.

The chain combines TRBV2 with TRBJ1-2, with D possibly being TRBD1 (6 bases). Per the germline V gene, CDR1 is SNHLY and CDR2 is FYNNEI. This CDR3 spans 13 amino acids. Between the trimmed V and J ends, which lost 11 bases and 0 bases, there was a span of 13 bases. The CDR3 reads CAVQGRPNYGYTF. The CDR3 DNA reads as TGTGCCGTACAGGGCAGACCTAACTATGGCTACACCTTC.

The genes are TRBV2 and TRBJ2-6; 9 nucleotides align to TRBD1. Germline assignment: CDR1 SNHLY and CDR2 FYNNEI. The CDR3 has 16 residues. The V segment lost 6 bases and the J segment 4 bases; nucleotides outside the gene matches: 7. CDR3 DNA: TGTGCCAGCAGCGGGACAGGGATGAGCGGGGCCAACGTCCTGACTTTC. It codes for CASSGTGMSGANVLTF.

The chain carries TRBV29-1 and TRBJ2-3, with a possible D match to TRBD1 (6 bases). The ends were cut back, 7 bases at V and 2 bases at J, with 16 bases in the middle. CDR1 is SQVTM, CDR2 ANQGSEA, per germline. This CDR3 comprises 14 residues. The CDR3 reads CSAPRDTDTDTQYF. As DNA, the CDR3 is TGCAGCGCCCCCCGGGACACTGACACAGATACGCAGTATTTT.